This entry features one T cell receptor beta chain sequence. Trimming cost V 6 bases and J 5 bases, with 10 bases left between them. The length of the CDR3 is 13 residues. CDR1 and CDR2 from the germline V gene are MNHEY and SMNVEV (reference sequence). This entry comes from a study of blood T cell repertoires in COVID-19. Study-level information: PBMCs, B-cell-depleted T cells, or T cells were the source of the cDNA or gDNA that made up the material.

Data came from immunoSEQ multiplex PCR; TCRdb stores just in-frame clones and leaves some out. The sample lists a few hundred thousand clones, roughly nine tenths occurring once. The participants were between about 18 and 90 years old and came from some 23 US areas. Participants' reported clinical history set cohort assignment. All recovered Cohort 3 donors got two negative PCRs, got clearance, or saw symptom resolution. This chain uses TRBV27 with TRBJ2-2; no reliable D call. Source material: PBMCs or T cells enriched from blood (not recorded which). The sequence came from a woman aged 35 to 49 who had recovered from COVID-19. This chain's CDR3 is CASSLAATGELFF. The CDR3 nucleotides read TGTGCCAGCAGCTTGGCGGCTACCGGGGAGCTGTTTTTT.